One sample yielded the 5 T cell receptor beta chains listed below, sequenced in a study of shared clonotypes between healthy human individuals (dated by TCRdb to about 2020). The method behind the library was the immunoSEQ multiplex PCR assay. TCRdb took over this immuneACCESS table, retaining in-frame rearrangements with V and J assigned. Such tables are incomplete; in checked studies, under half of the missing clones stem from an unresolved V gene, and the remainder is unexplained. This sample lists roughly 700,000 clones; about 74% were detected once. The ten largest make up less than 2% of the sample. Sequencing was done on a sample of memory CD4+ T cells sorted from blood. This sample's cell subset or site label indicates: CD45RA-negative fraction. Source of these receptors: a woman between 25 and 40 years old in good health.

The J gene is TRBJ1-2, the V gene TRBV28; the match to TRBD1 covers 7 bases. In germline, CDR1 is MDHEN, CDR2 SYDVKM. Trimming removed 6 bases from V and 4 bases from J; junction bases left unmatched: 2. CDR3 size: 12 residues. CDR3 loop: CASRGTAYGYTF. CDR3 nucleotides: TGTGCCAGCAGAGGGACAGCCTATGGCTACACCTTC.

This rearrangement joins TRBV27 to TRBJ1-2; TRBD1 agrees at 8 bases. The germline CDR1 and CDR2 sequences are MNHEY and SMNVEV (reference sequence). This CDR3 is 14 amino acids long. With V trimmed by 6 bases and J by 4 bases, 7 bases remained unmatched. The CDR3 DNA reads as TGTGCCAGCAGCGGAGGACAGGGCCTCTATGGCTACACCTTC. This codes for CASSGGQGLYGYTF.

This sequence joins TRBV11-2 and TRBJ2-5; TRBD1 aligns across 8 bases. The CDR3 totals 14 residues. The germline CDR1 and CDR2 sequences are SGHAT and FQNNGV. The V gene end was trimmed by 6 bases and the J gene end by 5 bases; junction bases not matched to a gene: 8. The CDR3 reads CASRSARQGETQYF. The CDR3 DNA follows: TGTGCCAGCAGGAGCGCCCGACAGGGGGAGACCCAGTACTTC.

CDR3 nucleotide sequence: TGTGCCACCTCACCTCTACAGGGGGCTGGCTACACCTTC. Its protein is CATSPLQGAGYTF. The chain joins TRBV15 to TRBJ1-2; 9 positions match TRBD1. The ends lost 8 bases at V and 7 bases at J; junction bases unmatched: 8. Germline V gene sequence: CDR1 LNHNV, CDR2 YYDKDF (reference sequence). The CDR3 sequence is 13 residues long.

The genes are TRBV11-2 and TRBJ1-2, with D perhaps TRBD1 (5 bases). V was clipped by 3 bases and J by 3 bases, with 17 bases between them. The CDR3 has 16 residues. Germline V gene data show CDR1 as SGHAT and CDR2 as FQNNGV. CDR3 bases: TGTGCCAGCAGCTTGGGACCCGCGGGGATGGACTATGGCTACACCTTC. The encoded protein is CASSLGPAGMDYGYTF.